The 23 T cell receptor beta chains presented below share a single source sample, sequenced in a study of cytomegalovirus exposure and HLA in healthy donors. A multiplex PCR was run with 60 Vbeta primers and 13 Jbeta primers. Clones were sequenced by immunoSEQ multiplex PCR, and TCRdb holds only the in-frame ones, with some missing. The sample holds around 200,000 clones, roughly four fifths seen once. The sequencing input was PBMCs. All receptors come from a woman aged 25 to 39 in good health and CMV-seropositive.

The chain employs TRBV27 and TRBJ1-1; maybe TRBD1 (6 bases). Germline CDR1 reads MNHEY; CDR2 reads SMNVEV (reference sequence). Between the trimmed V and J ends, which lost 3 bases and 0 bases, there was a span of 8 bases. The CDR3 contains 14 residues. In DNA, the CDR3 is TGTGCCAGCAGTTTCGGACAGCTGAACACTGAAGCTTTCTTT. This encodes CASSFGQLNTEAFF.

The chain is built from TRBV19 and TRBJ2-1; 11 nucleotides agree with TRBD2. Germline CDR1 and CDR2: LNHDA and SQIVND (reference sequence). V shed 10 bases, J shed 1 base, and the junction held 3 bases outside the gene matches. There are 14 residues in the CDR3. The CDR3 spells CATLAGGSYNEQFF. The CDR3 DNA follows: TGTGCCACCCTAGCGGGAGGATCCTACAATGAGCAGTTCTTC.

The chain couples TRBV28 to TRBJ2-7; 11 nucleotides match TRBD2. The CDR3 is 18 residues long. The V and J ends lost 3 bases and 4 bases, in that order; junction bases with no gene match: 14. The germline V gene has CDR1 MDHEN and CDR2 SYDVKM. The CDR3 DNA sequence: TGTGCCAGCAGTTTGAAAAGGGATCGACTAGCGGGAAATTACGAGCAGTACTTC. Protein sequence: CASSLKRDRLAGNYEQYF. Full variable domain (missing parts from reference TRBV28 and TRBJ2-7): DVKVTQSSRYLVKRTGEKVFLECVQDMDHENMFWYRQDPGLGLRLIYFSYDVKMKEKGDIPEGYSVSREKKERFSLILESASTNQTSMYLCASSLKRDRLAGNYEQYFGPGTRLTVT.

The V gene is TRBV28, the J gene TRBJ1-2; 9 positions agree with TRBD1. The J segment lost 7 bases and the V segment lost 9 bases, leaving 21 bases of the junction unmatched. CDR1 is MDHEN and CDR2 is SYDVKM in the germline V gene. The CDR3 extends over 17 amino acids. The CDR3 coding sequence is TGTGCCAGTTCCCTTGGCCCTGACAACAGGGGGCGAAGTGGCTACACCTTC. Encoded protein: CASSLGPDNRGRSGYTF.

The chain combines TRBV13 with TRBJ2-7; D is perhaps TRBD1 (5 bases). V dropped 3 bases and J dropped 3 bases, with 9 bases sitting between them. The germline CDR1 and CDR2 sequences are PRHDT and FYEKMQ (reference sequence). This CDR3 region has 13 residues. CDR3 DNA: TGTGCCAGCAGCTTCAATCAGGGCTACGAGCAGTACTTC. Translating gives CASSFNQGYEQYF.

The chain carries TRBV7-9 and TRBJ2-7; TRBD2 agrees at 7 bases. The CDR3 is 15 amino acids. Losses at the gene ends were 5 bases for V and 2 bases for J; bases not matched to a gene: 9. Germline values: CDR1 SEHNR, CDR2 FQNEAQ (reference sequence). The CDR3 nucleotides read TGTGCCAGCAGCGGACGGGAGGCCATTACCTACGAGCAGTACTTC. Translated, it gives CASSGREAITYEQYF.

CDR3 protein: CASRRTGTDTQYF. For the CDR3, the DNA is TGTGCCAGCAGACGGACAGGGACGGATACGCAGTATTTT. The chain links TRBV27 to TRBJ2-3; 8 bases match TRBD1. The V segment lost 6 bases and the J segment 6 bases; nucleotides outside the gene matches: 5. Germline V gives CDR1 MNHEY, CDR2 SMNVEV (reference sequence). The CDR3 consists of 13 residues.

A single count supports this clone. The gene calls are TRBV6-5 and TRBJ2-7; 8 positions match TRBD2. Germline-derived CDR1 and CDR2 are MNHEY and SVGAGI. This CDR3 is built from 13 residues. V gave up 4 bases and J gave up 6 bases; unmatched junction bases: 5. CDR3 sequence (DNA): TGTGCCAGCAGTTCCTTAGCGGGATCCGAGCAGTACTTC. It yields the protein CASSSLAGSEQYF.

The CDR3 DNA reads as TGTGCCAGCAGCCCGGTAGCGGGAGGCACCAAAAACATTCAGTACTTC. Amino acids: CASSPVAGGTKNIQYF. The chain employs TRBV7-9 and TRBJ2-4; 10 bases match TRBD2. This CDR3 is 16 amino acids long. The germline V gene has CDR1 SEHNR and CDR2 FQNEAQ (reference sequence). V shed 5 bases and J 2 bases; nucleotides not matched to a gene: 6.

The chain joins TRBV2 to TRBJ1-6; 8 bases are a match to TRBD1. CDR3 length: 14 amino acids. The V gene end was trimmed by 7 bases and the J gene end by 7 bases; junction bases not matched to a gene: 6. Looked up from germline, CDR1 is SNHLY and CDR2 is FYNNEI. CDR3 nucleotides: TGTGCCAGCATAGGACAGGGAGCCAATTCACCCCTCCACTTT. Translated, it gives CASIGQGANSPLHF. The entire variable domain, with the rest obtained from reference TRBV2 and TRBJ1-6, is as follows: EPEVTQTPSHQVTQMGQEVILRCVPISNHLYFYWYRQILGQKVEFLVSFYNNEISEKSEIFDDQFSVERPDGSNFTLKIRSTKLEDSAMYFCASIGQGANSPLHFGNGTRLTVT.

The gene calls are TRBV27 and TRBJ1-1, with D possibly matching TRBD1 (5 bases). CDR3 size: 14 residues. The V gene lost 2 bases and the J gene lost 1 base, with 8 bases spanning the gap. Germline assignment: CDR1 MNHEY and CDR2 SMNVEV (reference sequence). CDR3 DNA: TGTGCCAGCAGTTTACCAGGGTCGAACACTGAAGCTTTCTTT. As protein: CASSLPGSNTEAFF.

CDR3 in DNA: TGTGCCAGCAGCACCCGGAGCTCCTTGTTGGGCTACACCTTC. Translated, it gives CASSTRSSLLGYTF. This chain joins TRBV28 and TRBJ1-2; D is unclear. The germline V gene has CDR1 MDHEN and CDR2 SYDVKM. The CDR3 is made up of 14 amino acids. V lost 6 bases, J lost 8 bases, and 19 bases lay in between.

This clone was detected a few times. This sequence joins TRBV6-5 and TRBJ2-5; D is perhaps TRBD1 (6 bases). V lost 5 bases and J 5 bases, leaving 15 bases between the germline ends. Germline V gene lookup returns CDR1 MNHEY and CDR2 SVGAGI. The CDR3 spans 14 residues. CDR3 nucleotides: TGTGCCAGCAGTGAATTAGGGGGTTGGGAGACCCAGTACTTC. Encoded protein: CASSELGGWETQYF.

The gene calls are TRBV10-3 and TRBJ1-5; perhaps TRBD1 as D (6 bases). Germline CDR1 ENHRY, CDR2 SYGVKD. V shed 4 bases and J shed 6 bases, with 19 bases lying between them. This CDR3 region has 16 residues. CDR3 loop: CAISASGGQGSQPQHF. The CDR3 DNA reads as TGTGCCATCAGTGCTTCGGGGGGACAAGGGAGTCAGCCCCAGCATTTT.

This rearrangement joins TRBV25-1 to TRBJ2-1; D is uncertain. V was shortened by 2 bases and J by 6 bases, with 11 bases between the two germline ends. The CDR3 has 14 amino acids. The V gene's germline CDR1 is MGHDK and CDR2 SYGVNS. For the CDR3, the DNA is TGTGCCAGCAGTGAAGGGCGTAAATCCAATGAGCAGTTCTTC. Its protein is CASSEGRKSNEQFF.

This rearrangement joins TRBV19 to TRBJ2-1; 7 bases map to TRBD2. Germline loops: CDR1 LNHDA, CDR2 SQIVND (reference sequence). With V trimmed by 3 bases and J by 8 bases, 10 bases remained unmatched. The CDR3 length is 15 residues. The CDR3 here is CASSIPSGKGHEQFF. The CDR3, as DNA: TGTGCCAGTAGTATCCCCAGCGGGAAGGGCCATGAGCAGTTCTTC.

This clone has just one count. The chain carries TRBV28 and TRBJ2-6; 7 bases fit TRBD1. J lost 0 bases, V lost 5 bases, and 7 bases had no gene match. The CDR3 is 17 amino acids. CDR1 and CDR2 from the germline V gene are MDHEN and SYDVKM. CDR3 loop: CASSPPTGYSGANVLTF. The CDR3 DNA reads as TGTGCCAGCAGTCCCCCGACAGGGTACTCTGGGGCCAACGTCCTGACTTTC.

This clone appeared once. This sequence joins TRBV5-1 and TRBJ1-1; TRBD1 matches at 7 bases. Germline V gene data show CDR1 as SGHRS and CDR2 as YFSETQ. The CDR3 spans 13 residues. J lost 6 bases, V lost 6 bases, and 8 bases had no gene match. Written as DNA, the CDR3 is TGCGCCAGCAAGACAGGGTTTCTCTCTGAAGCTTTCTTT. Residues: CASKTGFLSEAFF.

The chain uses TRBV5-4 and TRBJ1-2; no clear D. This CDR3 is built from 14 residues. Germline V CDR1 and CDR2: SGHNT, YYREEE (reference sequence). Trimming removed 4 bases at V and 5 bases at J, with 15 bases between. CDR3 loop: CASSPREGLYGYTF. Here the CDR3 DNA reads TGTGCCAGCAGCCCCCGGGAGGGATTATATGGCTACACCTTC.

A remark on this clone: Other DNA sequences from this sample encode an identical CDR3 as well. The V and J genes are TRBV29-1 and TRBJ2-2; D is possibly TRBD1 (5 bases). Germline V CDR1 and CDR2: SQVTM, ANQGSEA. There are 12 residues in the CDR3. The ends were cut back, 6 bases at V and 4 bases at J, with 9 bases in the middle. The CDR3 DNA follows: TGCAGCGTCGAACAGGCCACCGGGGAGCTGTTTTTT. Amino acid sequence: CSVEQATGELFF.

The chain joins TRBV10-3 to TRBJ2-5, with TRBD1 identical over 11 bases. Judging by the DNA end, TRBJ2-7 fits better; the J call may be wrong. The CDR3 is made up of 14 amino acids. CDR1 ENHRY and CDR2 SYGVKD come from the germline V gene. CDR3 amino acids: CAISTDRGRFEQYF. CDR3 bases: TGTGCCATCAGCACGGACAGGGGGCGCTTCGAGCAGTACTTC.

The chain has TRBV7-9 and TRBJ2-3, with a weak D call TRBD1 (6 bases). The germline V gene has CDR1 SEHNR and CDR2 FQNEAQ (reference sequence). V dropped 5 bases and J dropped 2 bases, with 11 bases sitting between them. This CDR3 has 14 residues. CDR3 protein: CASSPGHLTDTQYF. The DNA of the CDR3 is TGTGCCAGCAGCCCGGGACACCTCACAGATACGCAGTATTTT.

Written as DNA, the CDR3 is TGTGCCAGCAGTTACCTCCGGGGAGATACGCAGTATTTT. Amino acid sequence: CASSYLRGDTQYF. This chain joins TRBV6-6 and TRBJ2-3; possibly TRBD2 for D (5 bases). The CDR3 runs 13 residues. V was shortened by 2 bases and J by 5 bases, with 8 bases between the two germline ends. Looked up from germline, CDR1 is MNHNY and CDR2 is SVGAGI (reference sequence).